Listed here is a single T cell receptor (beta chain). The CDR3 is 15 residues long. CDR1 is MNHEY and CDR2 is SVGAGI in the germline V gene. V gave up 2 bases and J gave up 5 bases; unmatched junction bases: 6. This sample stems from a study of blood T cell repertoires in COVID-19. Whole-study context: PBMCs, B-cell-depleted T cells, or T cells were the source of the cDNA or gDNA that made up the material.

Authors' data handling: Quantification of nucleated cells was approximated via reference gene primer amplification. TCRdb's copy holds only in-frame clones and misses some; the assay was immunoSEQ multiplex PCR. That table furnishes V, J and clone size, whereas the DNA furnished D and trimming. The repertoire consists of roughly 130,000 clones, with roughly 80% occurring once and the leading ten covering around 17%. Sequencing was done on a sample of peripheral blood. The chain carries TRBV6-5 and TRBJ2-3, with 8 bases lining up with TRBD1. This TCR was recovered from a man aged 50 to 59 with acute or convalescent COVID-19. This CDR3 reads CASSYMEGTGDTQYF. CDR3 bases: TGTGCCAGCAGTTACATGGAGGGGACAGGAGATACGCAGTATTTT.